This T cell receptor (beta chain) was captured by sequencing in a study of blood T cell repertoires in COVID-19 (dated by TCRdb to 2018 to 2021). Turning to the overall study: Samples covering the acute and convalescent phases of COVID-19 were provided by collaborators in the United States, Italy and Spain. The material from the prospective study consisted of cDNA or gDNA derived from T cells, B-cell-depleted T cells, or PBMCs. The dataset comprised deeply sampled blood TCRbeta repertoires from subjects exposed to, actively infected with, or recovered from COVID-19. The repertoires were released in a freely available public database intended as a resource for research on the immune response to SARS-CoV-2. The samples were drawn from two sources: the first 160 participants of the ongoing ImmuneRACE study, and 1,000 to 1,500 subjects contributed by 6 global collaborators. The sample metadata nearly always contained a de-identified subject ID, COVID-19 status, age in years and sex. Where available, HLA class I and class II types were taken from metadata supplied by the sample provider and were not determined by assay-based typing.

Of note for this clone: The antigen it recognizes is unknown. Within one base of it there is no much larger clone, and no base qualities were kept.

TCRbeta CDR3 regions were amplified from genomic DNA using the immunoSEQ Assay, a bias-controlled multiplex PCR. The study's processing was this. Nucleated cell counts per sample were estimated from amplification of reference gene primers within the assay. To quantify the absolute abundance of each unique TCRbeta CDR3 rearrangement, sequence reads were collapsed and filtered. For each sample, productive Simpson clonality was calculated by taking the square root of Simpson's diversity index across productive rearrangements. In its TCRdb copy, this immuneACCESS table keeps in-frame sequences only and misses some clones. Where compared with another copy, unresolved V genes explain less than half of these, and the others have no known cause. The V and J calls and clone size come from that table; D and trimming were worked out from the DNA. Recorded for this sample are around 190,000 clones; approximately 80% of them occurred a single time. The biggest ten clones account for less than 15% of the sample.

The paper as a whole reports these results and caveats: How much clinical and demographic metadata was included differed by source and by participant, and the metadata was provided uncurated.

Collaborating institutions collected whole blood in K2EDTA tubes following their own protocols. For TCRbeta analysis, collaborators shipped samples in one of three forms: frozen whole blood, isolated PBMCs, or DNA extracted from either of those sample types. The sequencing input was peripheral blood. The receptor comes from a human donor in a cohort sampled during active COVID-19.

In nucleotide form, the sequence is TGTGCCAGCTCAATTCGGACAGGCAGTAACACTGAAGCTTTCTTT. This gives the protein CASSIRTGSNTEAFF. In this chain, TRBV18 is recombined with TRBJ1-1; 7 of the junction bases match TRBD1. The germline V gene provides CDR1 KGHSH and CDR2 LQKENI. There are 15 amino acids in the CDR3, from cysteine to phenylalanine inclusive. Only CDR3 DNA remains: 45 bases, in frame from the first base. Unmatched junction bases come to 8, with V trimmed by 5 bases and J by 2 bases.